These 22 T cell receptor beta chains were all obtained from the same sample, sequenced in a study of vaccination and CD4 T cells after COVID-19. The treatment denotes: roughly ten-day PBMC culture with coronavirus spike peptide pools or control peptides (ViraFEST assay). Researchers used the Oncomine TCR Beta short-read assay to sequence DNA from cultured CD4+ T cells. TCRdb itself ran the PCR reads through MiXCR, one entry per CDR3 protein. The repertoire includes 6,500 to 8,500 distinct CDR3 sequences, 50% to 65% of them detected once, and 15% to 20% sits in the top ten. These receptors are not linked to any known antigen. Sequenced material: CD4+ T cells from blood, cultured in vitro. The origin of the receptors is a human donor who had recovered from COVID-19.

This clonotype was counted between two and nine times. The chain uses TRBV6-2 or TRBV6-3 and TRBJ2-3, with 9 bases aligning to TRBD1. After removal of 7 bases from V and 7 bases from J, the junction contained 9 bases not matched to a gene. The germline CDR1 and CDR2 sequences are MNHEY and SVGEGT. The CDR3 is made up of 14 amino acids. The CDR3 reads CASTNGGTGNTQYF. The DNA of the CDR3 is TGTGCCAGCACCAACGGGGGGACAGGGAATACGCAGTATTTT.

By share, this clonotype counts as large. The rearrangement links TRBV7-9 to TRBJ2-7; D tentatively reads TRBD1 or TRBD2 (5 bases each). This CDR3 is built from 15 residues. The germline CDR1 and CDR2 sequences are SEHNR and FQNEAQ (reference sequence). Trimming cost V 3 bases and J 0 bases, with 12 bases left between them. CDR3 DNA sequence: TGTGCCAGCAGCTTCGGGACCCTCAGCTCCTACGAGCAGTACTTC. Translated: CASSFGTLSSYEQYF.

V usage is TRBV20-1 and J usage is TRBJ2-1; 14 bases align to TRBD2. The CDR3 runs 17 residues. V lost 0 bases, J lost 9 bases, and 10 bases stayed unmatched. CDR1 and CDR2 (germline): DFQATT, SNEGSKA (reference sequence). DNA of the CDR3: TGCAGTGCTAGAGATTTCGGGACTAGCGGGAGAGGTCGTGAGCAGTTCTTC. Translation: CSARDFGTSGRGREQFF.

The genes are TRBV7-2 and TRBJ2-4; TRBD1 matches at 9 bases. V dropped 5 bases and J dropped 8; count of bases not matched to a gene: 7. The CDR3 covers 14 residues. Germline lookup yields CDR1 SGHTA and CDR2 FQGNSA. Here the CDR3 reads CASSITGGEYIQYF. The CDR3 nucleotides are TGTGCCAGCAGCATAACAGGGGGCGAATACATTCAGTACTTC.

A remark on this clonotype: With only one base between it and a far larger clone, this is likely a read error. The V call is TRBV12-3 or TRBV12-4, the J call TRBJ2-7; a weak D match, TRBD1 (7 bases). This CDR3 has 12 amino acids. Trimming removed 6 bases at V and 4 bases at J, with 10 bases between. Here the CDR3 reads CASSRGAYEQYF. CDR3 bases: TGTGCCAGCAGCAGGGGGGCTTACGAGCAGTACTTC.

The rearrangement uses TRBV6-2 or TRBV6-3 and TRBJ2-1, with D perhaps given as TRBD1 or TRBD2 (5 bases each). CDR1 MNHEY and CDR2 SVGEGT come from the germline V gene. CDR3 size: 16 residues. V was shortened by 1 base and J by 7 bases, with 17 bases between the two germline ends. DNA for the CDR3: TGTGCCAGCAGTTACTGGGGGTTAACAATGGGGAATGAGCAGTTCTTC. Encoded protein: CASSYWGLTMGNEQFF.

The sample holds a few counts of this clonotype. This chain connects TRBV27 to TRBJ2-3, with no clear D. Trimming took off 6 bases at V and 7 bases at J, with 17 bases between the two ends. CDR1 and CDR2 from the germline V gene are MNHEY and SMNVEV (reference sequence). There are 14 residues in the CDR3. In nucleotides, the CDR3 is TGTGCCAGCAGCGGGTTGGGGAAGGAAAATACGCAGTATTTT. This encodes CASSGLGKENTQYF.

The gene calls are TRBV4-2 and TRBJ1-4, with 7 bases aligning to TRBD1. This CDR3 is built from 13 residues. V dropped 1 base and J dropped 11; count of bases not matched to a gene: 4. CDR1 and CDR2 (germline): LGHNA, YNFKEQ. Here the CDR3 reads CASSQAFRGKLFF. The CDR3 nucleotides are TGTGCCAGCAGCCAAGCCTTCAGGGGGAAACTGTTTTTT.

The chain has TRBV19 and TRBJ2-4, with 7 bases fitting TRBD2. The V gene end was trimmed by 7 bases and the J gene end by 8 bases; junction bases not matched to a gene: 20. The length of the CDR3 is 17 residues. Germline V lookup: CDR1 LNHDA, CDR2 SQIVND (reference sequence). CDR3 DNA sequence: TGTGCCAGTACCCGAAGACGAACCGGGACTACCCTGGACATTCAGTACTTC. Amino acid sequence: CASTRRRTGTTLDIQYF.

This chain links TRBV30 with TRBJ2-6, with D hard to call. V lost 0 bases to trimming and J lost 3 bases, with 3 bases between them. The CDR3 is 13 residues long. The germline gives CDR1 GTSNPN, CDR2 SVGIG (reference sequence). The CDR3 is CAWSVFGANVLTF. In nucleotides, the CDR3 is TGTGCCTGGAGTGTATTTGGGGCCAACGTCCTGACTTTC.

The chain couples TRBV20-1 to TRBJ1-6, with a possible D match to TRBD1 (5 bases). V lost 3 bases to trimming and J lost 6 bases, with 24 bases between them. The CDR3 consists of 18 residues. CDR1 DFQATT and CDR2 SNEGSKA come from the germline V gene (reference sequence). DNA for the CDR3: TGCAGTGCTAGGCGTCAGGGAAACCTCCTTAGTAGTAATTCACCCCTCCACTTT. Translating it yields CSARRQGNLLSSNSPLHF.

This chain uses TRBV24-1 with TRBJ2-3; D is undetermined. V gave up 0 bases and J gave up 4 bases, with 10 bases separating them. Germline lookup yields CDR1 KGHDR and CDR2 SFDVKD. The length of the CDR3 is 15 residues. The CDR3 protein is CATSDLLTRADTQYF. The DNA of the CDR3 is TGTGCCACCAGTGATTTGTTAACTCGGGCAGATACGCAGTATTTT.

The CDR3 sequence: CASTLSGGVNQPQHF. The DNA for the CDR3 is TGTGCCAGCACCCTGTCAGGGGGCGTGAATCAGCCCCAGCATTTT. This rearrangement joins TRBV12-3 or TRBV12-4 to TRBJ1-5, with 8 bases lining up with TRBD1. The CDR3 consists of 15 residues. V lost 7 bases and J lost 4; bases outside the gene matches: 9.

The chain links TRBV12-3 or TRBV12-4 to TRBJ2-5; D is unclear. CDR3 length: 14 residues. The V and J ends lost 6 bases and 2 bases respectively, with 13 bases between them. The CDR3 loop reads CASSPTRVQETQYF. The CDR3 DNA reads TGTGCCAGCAGCCCCACTCGGGTGCAAGAGACCCAGTACTTC.

The table lists this clonotype with a few counts. The rearrangement joins TRBV4-1 to TRBJ1-6; D is unresolved. The germline CDR1 and CDR2 sequences are MGHRA and YSYEKL. The CDR3 consists of 12 residues. Deletions cut 4 bases from V and 8 bases from J, with 6 bases between. The chain's CDR3 is CASSLPYSPLHF. The DNA of the CDR3 is TGCGCCAGCAGCCTCCCGTATTCACCCCTCCACTTT.

This chain links TRBV28 with TRBJ1-1, with D unclear. CDR3 length: 10 amino acids. Germline assignment: CDR1 MDHEN and CDR2 SYDVKM. V lost 11 bases and J 8 bases, leaving 12 bases between the germline ends. The CDR3 loop is CASSRGEAFF. In DNA, the CDR3 is TGTGCCTCTAGCCGCGGGGAAGCTTTCTTT. The full variable domain, its missing parts supplied by reference TRBV28 and TRBJ1-1, is DVKVTQSSRYLVKRTGEKVFLECVQDMDHENMFWYRQDPGLGLRLIYFSYDVKMKEKGDIPEGYSVSREKKERFSLILESASTNQTSMYLCASSRGEAFFGQGTRLTVV.

The V gene is TRBV19, the J gene TRBJ1-1; possibly TRBD1 for D (5 bases). Germline V CDR1 and CDR2: LNHDA, SQIVND (reference sequence). Trimming left V 1 base short and J 4 bases short, with 10 bases between. This CDR3 region has 14 residues. The CDR3 loop is CASSIVAGGTEAFF. For the CDR3, the DNA is TGTGCCAGTAGTATAGTAGCGGGGGGCACTGAAGCTTTCTTT.

V gene TRBV6-5 combines with J gene TRBJ2-7, with a possible D match to TRBD1 (5 bases). The CDR3 is 14 residues long. V lost 4 bases and J lost 7, with 17 bases in between. CDR1 is MNHEY and CDR2 is SVGAGI in the germline V gene. The CDR3 loop is CASSFTKGPREQYF. CDR3 DNA: TGTGCCAGCAGTTTCACGAAGGGGCCTCGGGAGCAGTACTTC.

This clonotype has just one count. The chain carries TRBV7-9 and TRBJ1-2; TRBD1 might be the D (5 bases). Germline V gene data show CDR1 as SEHNR and CDR2 as FQNEAQ (reference sequence). The CDR3 spans 14 residues. The V and J ends lost 1 base and 1 base respectively, with 7 bases between them. CDR3 nucleotide sequence: TGTGCCAGCAGCTTAGGAGGGGTTAACTATGGCTACACCTTC. Protein: CASSLGGVNYGYTF.

This rearrangement joins TRBV7-9 to TRBJ1-2; D might be TRBD1 (5 bases). Germline lookup yields CDR1 SEHNR and CDR2 FQNEAQ (reference sequence). This CDR3 has 14 residues. V gave up 1 base and J gave up 8 bases, with 14 bases separating them. CDR3 protein: CASSLDSRVKGYTF. Written as DNA, the CDR3 is TGTGCCAGCAGCTTAGATAGCAGGGTAAAAGGCTACACCTTC.

This chain joins TRBV20-1 and TRBJ1-2, with a possible D match to TRBD1 (5 bases). The germline V gene encodes CDR1 DFQATT and CDR2 SNEGSKA (reference sequence). V was pared by 6 bases and J by 4 bases, with 15 bases between. The CDR3 is made up of 13 amino acids. CDR3 in amino acids: CSATGTSLYGYTF. In DNA, the CDR3 is TGCAGTGCAACCGGGACTTCTCTCTATGGCTACACCTTC.

This sequence joins TRBV28 and TRBJ1-3; unclear D gene. Trimming pared 3 bases from V and 7 bases from J, leaving 16 bases between. This CDR3 comprises 15 residues. The germline CDR1 and CDR2 sequences are MDHEN and SYDVKM. The chain's CDR3 is CASSFPAKGGNTIYF. Written as DNA, the CDR3 is TGTGCCAGCAGTTTCCCGGCCAAGGGAGGGAACACCATATATTTT.